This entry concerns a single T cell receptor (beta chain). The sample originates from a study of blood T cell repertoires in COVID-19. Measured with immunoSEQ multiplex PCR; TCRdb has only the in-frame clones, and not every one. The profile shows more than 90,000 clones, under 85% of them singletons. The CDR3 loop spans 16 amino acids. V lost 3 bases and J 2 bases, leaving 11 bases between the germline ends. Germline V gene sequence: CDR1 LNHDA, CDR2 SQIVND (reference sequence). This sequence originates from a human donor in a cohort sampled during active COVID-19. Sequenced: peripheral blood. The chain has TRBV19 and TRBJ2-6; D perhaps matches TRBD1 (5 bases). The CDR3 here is CASSIARVTGANVLTF. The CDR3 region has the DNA TGTGCCAGTAGTATTGCCAGGGTAACTGGGGCCAACGTCCTGACTTTC.